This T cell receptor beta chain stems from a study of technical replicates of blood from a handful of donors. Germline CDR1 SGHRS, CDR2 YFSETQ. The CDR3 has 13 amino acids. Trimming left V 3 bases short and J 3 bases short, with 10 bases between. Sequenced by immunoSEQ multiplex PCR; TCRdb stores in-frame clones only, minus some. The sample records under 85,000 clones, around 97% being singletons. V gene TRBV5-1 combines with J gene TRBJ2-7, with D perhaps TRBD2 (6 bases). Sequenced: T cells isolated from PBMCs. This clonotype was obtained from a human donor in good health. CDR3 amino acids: CASSSGLDYEQYF. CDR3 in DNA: TGCGCCAGCAGCTCGGGACTCGACTACGAGCAGTACTTC. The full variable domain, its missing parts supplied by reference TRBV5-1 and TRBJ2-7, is KAGVTQTPRYLIKTRGQQVTLSCSPISGHRSVSWYQQTPGQGLQFLFEYFSETQRNKGNFPGRFSGRQFSNSRSEMNVSTLELGDSALYLCASSSGLDYEQYFGPGTRLTVT.